The rows below give T cell receptor beta chains drawn from one sample of a study of blood T cell repertoires in COVID-19. Measured with immunoSEQ multiplex PCR; TCRdb has only the in-frame clones, and not every one. The data contain about 330,000 clones, 65% to 90% of them singletons. Sequenced material: PBMCs or T cells enriched from blood (not recorded which). These receptors all come from a young woman who had recovered from COVID-19. Each CDR3 is given with its conserved first and last residue. D genes are given only for firm matches. Size is stated for part of the rows, as once, few or many counts, or as a class when the clone is expanded.

D	V	size	J	DNA	CDR3
-	TRBV5-4	-	TRBJ1-2	TGTGCCAGCAGCTTGGACAGGGTGGGATATGGCTACACCTTC	CASSLDRVGYGYTF
-	TRBV7-9	-	TRBJ1-2	TGTGCCAGCAGCTTAGTGTCAGGGGTGAGCTATGGCTACACCTTC	CASSLVSGVSYGYTF
-	TRBV7-2	-	TRBJ2-2	TGTGCCAGCAGCTTATTGGGCCCCGGGGAGCTGTTTTTT	CASSLLGPGELFF
TRBD1	TRBV28	once	TRBJ1-1	TGTGCCAGCAGTCTACAGGGGATGAACACTGAAGCTTTCTTT	CASSLQGMNTEAFF
-	TRBV24-1	-	TRBJ2-7	TGTGCCACCAGTGATCTCTTCAGGGTGGGGACCTACGAGCAGTACTTC	CATSDLFRVGTYEQYF
-	TRBV5-1	-	TRBJ2-1	TGCGCCAGCAGCTGGGACACGAACAAAAACAATGAGCAGTTCTTC	CASSWDTNKNNEQFF
TRBD2	TRBV7-3	-	TRBJ2-5	TGTGCCAGCAGCTCCATAGCGGGAGTCGGGGAGACCCAGTACTTC	CASSSIAGVGETQYF
-	TRBV7-9	-	TRBJ1-2	TGTGCCAGCATCGTGGGGAGCGGGTATGGCTACACCTTC	CASIVGSGYGYTF
-	TRBV2	once	TRBJ1-5	TGTGCCAGCAGTAAGGGGCAGCCCCAGCATTTT	CASSKGQPQHF
TRBD1	TRBV5-8	-	TRBJ1-2	TGTGCCAGCAGCCTTGGGACAGGCCGAACTAACTATGGCTACACCTTC	CASSLGTGRTNYGYTF
-	TRBV6-2/TRBV6-3	-	TRBJ2-5	TGTGCCAGCAGTAAGAAACTAGGGTGGGAAGAGACCCAGTACTTC	CASSKKLGWEETQYF
-	TRBV20-1	few	TRBJ2-3	TGCAGTCCGACTAGCACAGATACGCAGTATTTT	CSPTSTDTQYF
TRBD2	TRBV9	-	TRBJ2-2	TGTGCCAGCAGCGTAGGCGGGGGGCAAAACACCGGGGAGCTGTTTTTT	CASSVGGGQNTGELFF
-	TRBV27	-	TRBJ2-1	TGTGCCAGCACATACACTCCGACAGACTACAATGAGCAGTTCTTC	CASTYTPTDYNEQFF
-	TRBV6-5	-	TRBJ1-3	TGTGCCAGCAGTCGGACTGCCTACTCTGGAAACACCATATATTTT	CASSRTAYSGNTIYF
-	TRBV7-3	-	TRBJ1-5	TGTGCCAGCAGCTTAGGGGAGAATCAGCCCCAGCATTTT	CASSLGENQPQHF
-	TRBV6-1	few	TRBJ2-7	TGTGCCAGCAGTGAACAGGAGGGGGCCTCCTACGAGCAGTACTTC	CASSEQEGASYEQYF
TRBD1	TRBV5-4	-	TRBJ1-2	TGTGCCAGCAGTTCGGGACAGGGGGTCAACTATGGCTACACCTTC	CASSSGQGVNYGYTF
-	TRBV6-5	-	TRBJ1-5	TGTGCCAGCACGCCCGCGATCAATCAGCCCCAGCATTTT	CASTPAINQPQHF
TRBD1	TRBV6-1	-	TRBJ1-2	TGTGCCAGCAGTGAAGAGACAGGGGGATATGGCTACACCTTC	CASSEETGGYGYTF
TRBD1	TRBV28	-	TRBJ2-2	TGTGCCAGCAGTTTCGGACAGGGGAACACCGGGGAGCTGTTTTTT	CASSFGQGNTGELFF
TRBD1	TRBV7-8	-	TRBJ1-2	TGTGCCAGCAGCTTCGGACAGGGGAGGTTCTATGGCTACACCTTC	CASSFGQGRFYGYTF